Listed here are 27 T cell receptor delta chains from one sample, sequenced in a study of gamma delta lymphoproliferative disorders and STAT genes. TCRdb fed the multiplex PCR reads to CATT. The repertoire has over a thousand delta-chain clones, about 1.5% of them found once; the top ten carry around two fifths. Genomic DNA from isolated PBMCs served as the sequencing template. Specimen: blood. The receptors were sampled from a human donor in good health.

In the case of this clone: The protein held in TCRdb is that of a much larger clone and does not match this DNA's translation at residue 4, likely because of a read error; the protein shown is translated from the DNA. The rearrangement joins TRAV38-2/DV8 to TRDJ1; D call uncertain. Germline lookup yields CDR1 TSESDYY and CDR2 QEAYKQQN. This CDR3 spans 16 amino acids. CDR3 DNA sequence: TGTGCTTATGGGAGCGTGTGGTACGTGACTGTAGAAAAACTCATCTTT. This translates into CAYGSVWYVTVEKLIF.

This clone was observed a few times. A read error likely explains why the TCRdb protein, taken from a much larger clone, differs from this DNA's translation at residue 6; the protein shown is translated from the DNA. This chain links TRDV3 with TRDJ1, with TRDD3 as a possible D gene (6 bases). This CDR3 contains 14 residues. Germline assignment: CDR1 TVYSNPD and CDR2 GDNSRS (reference sequence). V dropped 1 base and J dropped 7 bases, with 19 bases sitting between them. CDR3 protein: CAFMMWDKGGKLIF. In nucleotides, the CDR3 is TGTGCCTTTATGATGTGGGATAAAGGCGGTAAACTCATCTTT.

Comments on this clone: The protein TCRdb gives is from a much larger clone and does not agree with this DNA's translation at residue 14, likely a read error; the protein shown here comes from the DNA. The chain employs TRDV2 and TRDJ1, with D perhaps matching TRDD3 (5 bases). The length of the CDR3 is 15 residues. From germline, CDR1 is GEAIGNYY and CDR2 EKD. CDR3 DNA sequence: TGTGCCTGTGACACTAAAGGGGGCACGACCGATAAACTCACCTTT. Translating it yields CACDTKGGTTDKLTF.

About this clone itself: The mismatch at residue 5 between this DNA's translation and the TCRdb protein of a much larger clone likely reflects a read error; the protein shown is translated from the DNA. This chain links TRDV2 with TRDJ1; 11 bases are shared with TRDD3. J was trimmed by 8 bases and V by 2 bases; bases with no gene match: 9. The CDR3 is made up of 15 amino acids. Germline values: CDR1 GEAIGNYY, CDR2 EKD. The CDR3: CACDRNWGIKSKLIF. In nucleotides, the CDR3 is TGTGCCTGTGACAGGAACTGGGGGATAAAAAGCAAACTCATCTTT.

With regard to this clone: The protein in TCRdb stems from a much larger clone and differs at residue 11 from this DNA's translation, likely a read error; here the protein is translated from the DNA. The chain couples TRDV1 to TRDJ1; 8 nucleotides align to TRDD3. The CDR3 runs to 16 residues. Germline CDR1 is TSWWSYY and CDR2 is QGS. Trimming removed 1 base from V and 4 bases from J; junction bases left unmatched: 8. In DNA, the CDR3 is TGTGCTCTTGGGGAACCTTGGGGGATGTACATCGATAAACTCATCTTT. Its protein is CALGEPWGMYIDKLIF.

This clone has a handful of counts. This DNA translates differently at residue 20 from the TCRdb protein, which is that of a much larger clone; a read error is likely, and the protein shown is the DNA's own translation. The chain uses TRDV1 and TRDJ1; the match to TRDD3 covers 13 bases. Germline V gene data show CDR1 as TSWWSYY and CDR2 as QGS. There are 22 residues in the CDR3. The CDR3 coding sequence is TGTGCTCTTGGGGAACTTCAGCCTTCCTTAAACTGGGGGATACGCCGGACCGATAAACCCATCTTT. Residues: CALGELQPSLNWGIRRTDKPIF.

This clone came up a few times. The protein that TCRdb holds for this DNA derives from a much larger clone and differs from the translated DNA at residue 13, which likely indicates a read error; the protein shown here is translated from the DNA. The chain combines TRDV1 with TRDJ1; D is possibly TRDD2 or TRDD3 (7 bases each). CDR1 and CDR2 (germline): TSWWSYY, QGS. V lost 9 bases and J 0 bases, leaving 41 bases between the germline ends. This CDR3 contains 23 residues. The CDR3 coding sequence is TGTGCTCTGTTGGCCTTCCTTTATCCCCCTGGGGGTCGCGGGGTCTCCTACACCGATAAACTCATCTTT. This translates into CALLAFLYPPGGRGVSYTDKLIF.

On this clone: This DNA's translation and the protein TCRdb lists, from a much larger clone, do not match at residue 7, likely due to a read error; the protein shown is translated from the DNA. This chain links TRDV1 with TRDJ1; TRDD3 matches at 8 bases. Germline lookup yields CDR1 TSWWSYY and CDR2 QGS. J lost 0 bases, V lost 0 bases, and 15 bases had no gene match. The CDR3 spans 20 residues. In nucleotides, the CDR3 is TGTGCTCTTGGGGAACTCTCCTTCGGACTACTGGGGGTCTACACCGATAAACTCATCTTT. Translation gives CALGELSFGLLGVYTDKLIF.

This clone was seen a few times. TCRdb assigns this DNA the protein of a much larger clone, which departs from its translation at residue 3; this likely reflects a read error, and the protein shown comes from translating the DNA. The chain joins TRDV1 to TRDJ1; possible D gene TRDD3, 6 bases. Trimming took off 10 bases at V and 0 bases at J, with 36 bases between the two ends. The CDR3 is 21 amino acids. From germline, CDR1 is TSWWSYY and CDR2 QGS. Here the CDR3 DNA reads TGTGCTCCTGGACCCAAAGGCCTACACTCCCTGGGGAGACCGTACACCGATAAACTCATCTTT. As protein: CAPGPKGLHSLGRPYTDKLIF.

This clone has just a few counts. A far larger clone is a single base away, which makes a read error likely. Other DNA sequences in this specimen translate into the identical CDR3. This rearrangement joins TRDV1 to TRDJ1; TRDD3 aligns across 10 bases. V was clipped by 6 bases and J by 0 bases; unmatched bases: 34. Germline V gene sequence: CDR1 TSWWSYY, CDR2 QGS. This CDR3 contains 25 residues. The chain's CDR3 is CALGSSPDAAFYKFDWGMYTDKLIF. The CDR3 DNA is TGTGCTCTTGGATCCTCGCCCGACGCGGCCTTCTACAAATTTGACTGGGGGATGTACACCGATAAACTCATCTTT.

This clone was detected many times. This is likely an artifact of a read error, given a far larger clone one base away. Additional DNA sequences in this sample encode the identical CDR3. The chain joins TRDV1 to TRDJ1; D might be TRDD1 (5 bases). This CDR3 is 24 amino acids long. Germline CDR1 TSWWSYY, CDR2 QGS. CDR3 amino acids: CALGELISKNRFNGRKMYTDKLIF. The CDR3 DNA reads TGTGCTCTTGGGGAACTAATTTCCAAGAATAGATTTAATGGGCGCAAAATGTACACCGATAAACTCATCTTC.

Remarks on this clone: This is likely an artifact of a read error, given a far larger clone one base away. This same CDR3 is encoded by further DNA sequences in the sample. The chain links TRDV2 to TRDJ1; 9 bases are a match to TRDD3. This CDR3 comprises 15 residues. Germline trimming cut 2 bases from V and 8 bases from J; bases unmatched to any gene: 11. CDR1 and CDR2 from the germline V gene are GEAIGNYY and EKD. The CDR3 coding sequence is TGTGCCTGTGACAAGAATTGGGGGATAAAAAGCAAACTCATCTTT. Its protein product is CACDKNWGIKSKLIF.

A note on this clone: The protein TCRdb gives is from a much larger clone and does not agree with this DNA's translation at residue 3, likely a read error; the protein shown here comes from the DNA. The rearrangement joins TRDV1 to TRDJ1; 10 nucleotides align to TRDD3. Germline-derived CDR1 and CDR2 are TSWWSYY and QGS. The CDR3 is 25 residues long. The CDR3 DNA sequence: TGTGCTTTTGGGTCCTCGCCCGACGCGGCCTTCTACAAATTTGACTGGGGGATGTACACCGATAAACTCATCTTT. Protein sequence: CAFGSSPDAAFYKFDWGMYTDKLIF.

There are a few counts of this clone. TCRdb records a much larger clone's protein for this DNA, with a difference at residue 5 that likely arises from a read error; the protein given is the translation of the DNA. J is TRDJ1 and V is TRDV3; 8 bases agree with TRDD3. CDR1 is TVYSNPD and CDR2 is GDNSRS in the germline V gene (reference sequence). The trim removed 2 bases at V and 8 bases at J, leaving 13 bases unmatched. The length of the CDR3 is 14 residues. The CDR3 here is CAFGCWGRPGKLIF. The CDR3 nucleotides read TGTGCCTTTGGCTGCTGGGGGAGACCGGGAAAACTCATCTTT.

A few counts support this clone. A far larger clone lies a single base away; this is likely a read error. Different DNA sequences within this sample yield the same CDR3. The chain carries TRDV1 and TRDJ1, with TRDD3 matching 9 bases. CDR1 and CDR2 (germline): TSWWSYY, QGS. This CDR3 spans 24 amino acids. CDR3 sequence reads: CALGEPTNPYEDVLGDRYTDKLIF. In DNA form, the CDR3 reads TGTGCTCTTGGGGAACCTACTAACCCCTACGAAGACGTACTGGGGGACAGGTACACCGATAAACTCATTTTT.

There are a few counts of this clone. The protein TCRdb gives is from a much larger clone and does not agree with this DNA's translation at residue 5, likely a read error; the protein shown here comes from the DNA. The chain joins TRDV3 to TRDJ1, with 9 bases identical to TRDD3. The CDR3 loop spans 14 amino acids. V was pared by 1 base and J by 7 bases, with 10 bases of the junction left unmatched. The germline gives CDR1 TVYSNPD, CDR2 GDNSRS (reference sequence). CDR3 DNA: TGTGCCTTTATGGTGGGGGATAAAGGCGGTAAACTCATCTTT. The encoded protein is CAFMVGDKGGKLIF. Full variable domain (missing parts from reference TRDV3 and TRDJ1): CDKVTQSSPDQTVASGSEVVLLCTYDTVYSNPDLFWYRIRPDYSFQFVFYGDNSRSEGADFTQGRFSVKHILTQKAFHLVISPVRTEDSATYYCAFMVGDKGGKLIFGKGTRVTVEP.

This clone has a handful of counts. For this DNA, TCRdb reports the protein of a much larger clone, which diverges at residue 8, most likely from a read error; the protein presented here is translated directly from the DNA. The chain uses TRDV1 and TRDJ1; 12 bases agree with TRDD3. CDR3 length equals 21 residues. Germline loops: CDR1 TSWWSYY, CDR2 QGS. V lost 0 bases to trimming and J lost 0 bases; unmatched junction nucleotides: 14. The CDR3 bases are TGTGCTCTTGGGGAACTTCGTTTCTACGCTGGGGGATACGAGCACACCGATAAACTCATCTTT. It translates to CALGELRFYAGGYEHTDKLIF.

This clone appeared a few times. A read error likely explains why the TCRdb protein, taken from a much larger clone, differs from this DNA's translation at residue 5; the protein shown is translated from the DNA. This chain links TRDV2 with TRDJ1; 8 nucleotides match TRDD3. Germline V gene lookup returns CDR1 GEAIGNYY and CDR2 EKD. The CDR3 runs 14 residues. V shed 2 bases and J 2 bases; nucleotides not matched to a gene: 3. The CDR3 DNA reads TGTGCCTGTGACAAACTGGGGGGGACCGATAAACTCATCTTT. Translation gives CACDKLGGTDKLIF.

This clone has a handful of counts. The protein held in TCRdb is that of a much larger clone and does not match this DNA's translation at residue 7, likely because of a read error; the protein shown is translated from the DNA. V is TRDV1 and J is TRDJ1, with TRDD3 as a possible D gene (6 bases). Trimming removed 0 bases from V and 5 bases from J, with 28 bases in between. Germline V lookup: CDR1 TSWWSYY, CDR2 QGS. This CDR3 contains 20 residues. This chain's CDR3 is CALGELHPRRVWGPSDKLIF. DNA for the CDR3: TGTGCTCTTGGGGAACTTCATCCTAGGAGGGTCTGGGGCCCTAGTGATAAACTCATCTTT.

In its sample, this clone was seen a few times. A read error is the likely source, as a far larger clone sits one nucleotide away. Other DNA sequences from this sample encode an identical CDR3 as well. J is TRDJ1 and V is TRDV1; 7 nucleotides match TRDD3. The ends lost 1 base at V and 2 bases at J; junction bases unmatched: 22. Germline V gives CDR1 TSWWSYY, CDR2 QGS. This CDR3 has 21 amino acids. CDR3 residues: CALGERGFLLTGDSYTDKLIF. DNA for the CDR3: TGTGCTCTTGGGGAACGAGGCTTTCTCCTTACTGGGGATTCGTATACCGATAAACTCATCTTT.

On this clone: The protein in TCRdb stems from a much larger clone and differs at residue 16 from this DNA's translation, likely a read error; here the protein is translated from the DNA. J is TRDJ1 and V is TRDV1; 7 bases map to TRDD3. This CDR3 has 25 amino acids. Germline V gene lookup returns CDR1 TSWWSYY and CDR2 QGS. V lost 5 bases to trimming and J lost 0 bases; unmatched junction nucleotides: 36. The CDR3 spells CALGSSPDAAFYKFDRGMYTDKLIF. For the CDR3, the DNA is TGTGCTCTTGGGTCCTCGCCCGACGCGGCCTTCTACAAATTTGACCGGGGGATGTACACCGATAAACTCATCTTT.

The J gene was recorded as TRDJ1; no V gene was called; the D call of TRDD3 is as the table states it, not checked on the DNA. CDR3 length: 23 amino acids. For the CDR3, the DNA is TGTGCTCTTGGGGAACTTCAGCCTTCCCTGATGGGGGATACGCGGGTTTCCGCCGATAAACTCATCTTT. Its translation: CALGELQPSLMGDTRVSADKLIF.

This clone was counted a few times. With only one base between it and a far larger clone, this is likely a read error. Other DNA sequences from this sample encode an identical CDR3 as well. V usage is TRDV1 and J usage is TRDJ1, with 12 bases lining up with TRDD3. The CDR3 totals 21 residues. CDR1 and CDR2 from the germline V gene are TSWWSYY and QGS. The CDR3 sequence: CALGELRSYAGGYEHTDKLIF. Written as DNA, the CDR3 is TGTGCTCTTGGGGAACTTCGTTCCTACGCTGGGGGATACGAGCACACCGACAAACTCATCTTT.

As concerns this clone: TCRdb lists the protein of a much larger clone for this DNA, which differs at residue 15, so this is likely a read error; the protein given here is translated from the DNA itself. This chain uses TRDV1 with TRDJ1, with TRDD2 matching 9 bases. In germline, CDR1 is TSWWSYY, CDR2 QGS. This CDR3 is built from 23 residues. V trimming: 2 bases; J trimming: 2 bases; junction bases outside the gene matches: 27. The CDR3 DNA follows: TGTGCTCTTGGGGAAGCTTCCTTCCTACGTCTCCAGAGTCGGGGTACGAGGACCGATAAACTCATCTTT. This translates into CALGEASFLRLQSRGTRTDKLIF.

The table lists this clone with a few counts. This sequence is one base from a far larger clone and is likely a read error. The identical CDR3 is also encoded by other nucleotide sequences in the sample. The V gene is TRDV2, the J gene TRDJ1; D is perhaps TRDD3 (5 bases). CDR3 size: 15 residues. Deletions cut 1 base from V and 2 bases from J, with 13 bases between. Germline loops: CDR1 GEAIGNYY, CDR2 EKD. CDR3 region: CACDTKGGTTDKLIF. The CDR3 DNA sequence: TGTGCCTGTGACACTAAAGGGGGCACAACCGATAAACTCATCTTT.

This clone was observed a few times. The TCRdb record carries a much larger clone's protein, which differs from this DNA's translation at residue 4; a read error is the likely cause, and the protein listed here is the DNA translation. J is TRDJ1 and V is TRDV1; 8 nucleotides line up with TRDD3. The CDR3 is made up of 22 amino acids. Germline CDR1 and CDR2: TSWWSYY and QGS. The CDR3: CALWELAHLLSAGGIYTDKLIF. For the CDR3, the DNA is TGTGCTCTTTGGGAACTTGCCCACCTGTTGTCCGCTGGGGGAATTTACACCGATAAACTCATCTTT.

This clone was seen more than once but under ten times. This probably arose from a read error, given a far larger clone one base away. Other DNA sequences in the sample encode the same CDR3. V gene TRDV2 combines with J gene TRDJ1; 8 bases are shared with TRDD3. CDR3 size: 14 residues. The germline V gene has CDR1 GEAIGNYY and CDR2 EKD. For the CDR3, the DNA is TGTGCCTGCGACAGACTGGGGGGGACCGATAAACTCATCTTT. Residues: CACDRLGGTDKLIF.